There are a few counts of the clone carrying this T cell receptor (beta chain). Its matching antigen is unknown. The data stem from a study of T and B cells in COVID-19 patients. Study-wide points: Clonality of TRB repertoires was high in active COVID-19; recovery brought above-healthy diversity and richness.

Blood genomic DNA input for TRB amplification was 250-500 ng. Germline CDR1 reads DFQATT; CDR2 reads SNEGSKA (reference sequence). The CDR3 sequence is 15 residues long. Trimming left V 4 bases short and J 5 bases short, with 18 bases between. Multiplex PCR with BIOMED2 TRB-A/B primer pools amplified TRB rearrangements. TCRdb analysed the multiplex PCR reads with MiXCR anew, one entry per CDR3 protein. The profile covers 950 to 1,100 distinct CDR3 sequences, with more than 15% appearing a single time and around 40% taken by the ten largest. The rearrangement uses TRBV20-1 and TRBJ2-1; D possibly matches TRBD1 or TRBD2 (5 bases each). The source is a human donor with active COVID-19. The material sequenced was blood. CDR3 nucleotide sequence: TGCAGTGCTATGGTGGGGGATAGGGACCACAATGAGCAGTTCTTC. Translation gives CSAMVGDRDHNEQFF.